This TCR beta chain was sequenced for a study of blood T cell repertoires in COVID-19. Overall study: The analysed material was cDNA or gDNA that came from T cells, B-cell-depleted T cells, or PBMCs.

Allocation to cohorts depended on clinical history reported by the participants. Deletions cut 3 bases from V and 1 base from J, with 13 bases between. CDR3 size: 16 residues. Per the germline V gene, CDR1 is ENHRY and CDR2 is SYGVKD. Original analysis: Reference gene primers were amplified, and this amplification served to estimate nucleated cell counts. Method: immunoSEQ multiplex PCR; TCRdb's copy keeps in-frame clones and lacks some. D and trimming come from the DNA, and the V and J calls and clone size come from that table. The sample gives a few hundred thousand clones, about 84% of which show up once; 6.5% to 8.5% is in the top ten.

This receptor was obtained from a woman between 35 and 50 years old with acute COVID-19. The sequencing sample was made of PBMCs or T cells enriched from blood (not recorded which). The V and J genes are TRBV10-3 and TRBJ1-5, with D perhaps TRBD1 (5 bases). In DNA form, the CDR3 reads TGTGCCATCAGTGAAAAGACGGGGGGGAGCAATCAGCCCCAGCATTTT. This translates into CAISEKTGGSNQPQHF.